These 20 T cell receptor beta chains came from one sample sequenced in a study of cytomegalovirus exposure and HLA in healthy donors. With 60 Vbeta and 13 Jbeta primers, the PCR was carried out. Measured with immunoSEQ multiplex PCR; TCRdb has only the in-frame clones, and not every one. The sample includes some 87,000 clones, more than 65% of them seen just once. The sample consisted of PBMCs. The receptors originated from a man aged 25 to 45 in good health and CMV-seronegative.

This clone showed up just a few times. The CDR3 coding sequence is TGTGCCAGCAGCTCGGACAGAACCATCCAAGAGACCCAGTACTTC. This sequence encodes CASSSDRTIQETQYF. The chain employs TRBV14 and TRBJ2-5, with a weak D call TRBD1 (6 bases). Germline loops: CDR1 SGHDN, CDR2 FVKESK. V was trimmed by 5 bases and J by 1 base, leaving 14 bases between them. The CDR3 loop spans 15 amino acids.

The sample holds one count of this clone. This rearrangement joins TRBV5-1 to TRBJ2-7; D is unresolved. V was cut by 4 bases and J by 0 bases, with 11 bases left in between. The CDR3 runs 14 residues. Germline V gene lookup returns CDR1 SGHRS and CDR2 YFSETQ. The CDR3 DNA follows: TGCGCCAGCAGCCAAACAGAGAGCTCCTACGAGCAGTACTTC. This sequence encodes CASSQTESSYEQYF.

The rearrangement links TRBV29-1 to TRBJ1-5; D unresolved. Trimming stripped 4 bases from V and 3 bases from J, with 10 bases between. CDR1 is SQVTM, CDR2 ANQGSEA, per germline. This CDR3 region has 13 residues. The CDR3 sequence: CSVGQTDNQPQHF. CDR3 coding DNA: TGCAGCGTTGGACAAACAGACAATCAGCCCCAGCATTTT. Full variable domain (remainder filled in from reference TRBV29-1 and TRBJ1-5): SAVISQKPSRDICQRGTSLTIQCQVDSQVTMMFWYRQQPGQSLTLIATANQGSEATYESGFVIDKFPISRPNLTFSTLTVSNMSPEDSSIYLCSVGQTDNQPQHFGDGTRLSIL.

The chain uses TRBV2 and TRBJ1-2, with a tentative D call TRBD1 (5 bases). The CDR3 has 13 amino acids. The V end lost 6 bases, the J end lost 8 bases, and 16 bases lay between the germline ends. Germline V gives CDR1 SNHLY, CDR2 FYNNEI. In nucleotides, the CDR3 is TGTGCCAGCAGGACGACAGCCATCCGGGGCTACACCTTC. Residues: CASRTTAIRGYTF.

The chain combines TRBV10-1 with TRBJ1-1; D gene uncertain. This CDR3 spans 13 amino acids. The germline V gene has CDR1 WNHNN and CDR2 SYGVQD (reference sequence). V was clipped by 6 bases and J by 2 bases, with 10 bases between them. The CDR3 nucleotides read TGCGCCAGCAGGGAAGGAGGAAACACTGAAGCTTTCTTT. Its protein product is CASREGGNTEAFF.

Only a few counts were recorded for this clone. The rearrangement joins TRBV27 to TRBJ2-7; 8 bases line up with TRBD2. The ends lost 6 bases at V and 1 base at J; junction bases unmatched: 5. CDR3 length equals 14 residues. Looked up from germline, CDR1 is MNHEY and CDR2 is SMNVEV (reference sequence). CDR3 protein: CASSRAGASYEQYF. The CDR3 coding sequence is TGTGCCAGCAGCCGAGCGGGGGCGTCCTACGAGCAGTACTTC.

V usage is TRBV7-3 and J usage is TRBJ2-5; TRBD2 aligns across 9 bases. With V trimmed by 2 bases and J by 4 bases, 2 bases remained unmatched. In germline, CDR1 is SGHTA, CDR2 FQGTGA. The CDR3 spans 14 residues. In nucleotides, the CDR3 is TGTGCCAGCAGCTTAGGCGGGGGGGGAGAGACCCAGTACTTC. Translated, it gives CASSLGGGGETQYF.

This sequence joins TRBV6-1 and TRBJ1-1; a weak D match, TRBD1 (6 bases). Germline lookup yields CDR1 MNHNS and CDR2 SASEGT. The length of the CDR3 is 14 residues. Trimming stripped 6 bases from V and 2 bases from J, with 13 bases between. The CDR3 DNA reads TGTGCCAGCAGGGGGTGGGGGGGCAACACTGAAGCTTTCTTT. Amino acid sequence: CASRGWGGNTEAFF.

This chain joins TRBV25-1 and TRBJ1-4, with 8 nucleotides matching TRBD1. The CDR3 is 13 amino acids. Germline V gene lookup returns CDR1 MGHDK and CDR2 SYGVNS. V trimming: 6 bases; J trimming: 7 bases; junction bases outside the gene matches: 4. CDR3 residues: CASSRGPGEKLFF. The CDR3, as DNA: TGTGCCAGCAGCAGGGGGCCCGGTGAAAAACTGTTTTTT.

The chain couples TRBV10-1 to TRBJ2-3, with D hard to call. Germline loops: CDR1 WNHNN, CDR2 SYGVQD (reference sequence). V was clipped by 2 bases and J by 0 bases, with 6 bases between them. This CDR3 has 14 residues. CDR3 in DNA: TGCGCCAGCAGTGAGGAAGCCAGCACAGATACGCAGTATTTT. Amino acid sequence: CASSEEASTDTQYF.

The chain employs TRBV2 and TRBJ2-1; 7 positions agree with TRBD2. CDR1 is SNHLY and CDR2 is FYNNEI in the germline V gene. The ends lost 4 bases at V and 6 bases at J; junction bases unmatched: 12. This CDR3 contains 16 residues. CDR3 amino acids: CASSVGAGRVVNEQFF. CDR3 DNA: TGTGCCAGCAGTGTTGGGGCAGGGAGGGTGGTCAATGAGCAGTTCTTC.

J is TRBJ2-3 and V is TRBV27; possibly TRBD2 for D (6 bases). The V end was cut by 4 bases, the J end by 6 bases, with 14 bases between. This CDR3 region has 14 residues. Germline-derived CDR1 and CDR2 are MNHEY and SMNVEV (reference sequence). Written as DNA, the CDR3 is TGTGCCAGCAGTTCAACTAGCTCGATTGATACGCAGTATTTT. Its protein product is CASSSTSSIDTQYF.

This chain connects TRBV9 to TRBJ1-2; TRBD1 matches at 7 bases. CDR3 size: 17 residues. Germline-derived CDR1 and CDR2 are SGDLS and YYNGEE. V trimming: 4 bases; J trimming: 0 bases; junction bases outside the gene matches: 12. The CDR3 region has the DNA TGTGCCAGCAGCCTCCTGACAGGGCGGGATGCTAACTATGGCTACACCTTC. It yields the protein CASSLLTGRDANYGYTF.

This clone was seen only once. This chain links TRBV30 with TRBJ1-2; tentatively, D is TRBD1 (6 bases). Germline-derived CDR1 and CDR2 are GTSNPN and SVGIG (reference sequence). Trimming removed 5 bases at V and 0 bases at J, with 10 bases between. CDR3 size: 13 residues. The CDR3 nucleotides read TGTGCCTGGCGGGACACTGCTAACTATGGCTACACCTTC. Its translation is CAWRDTANYGYTF.

The chain couples TRBV7-9 to TRBJ1-4; D ambiguous. CDR3 length: 16 residues. In germline, CDR1 is SEHNR, CDR2 FQNEAQ (reference sequence). The V end lost 5 bases, the J end lost 1 base, and 14 bases lay between the germline ends. As DNA, the CDR3 is TGTGCCAGCAGCCAAGCAATCGGGGAAACTAATGAAAAACTGTTTTTT. Protein sequence: CASSQAIGETNEKLFF.

The chain has TRBV28 and TRBJ1-3, with a weak D call TRBD1 (5 bases). The germline V and J ends were trimmed by 9 bases and 0 bases, with 12 bases remaining between them. This CDR3 contains 14 residues. The germline V gene has CDR1 MDHEN and CDR2 SYDVKM. The CDR3 sequence is CASNPDSSGNTIYF. The CDR3, as DNA: TGTGCCAGTAATCCTGACAGCTCTGGAAACACCATATATTTT. The variable domain in full, with the rest retrieved from reference TRBV28 and TRBJ1-3, is DVKVTQSSRYLVKRTGEKVFLECVQDMDHENMFWYRQDPGLGLRLIYFSYDVKMKEKGDIPEGYSVSREKKERFSLILESASTNQTSMYLCASNPDSSGNTIYFGEGSWLTVV.

This clone was observed at least ten times. The rearrangement uses TRBV6-5 and TRBJ2-2, with 7 bases lining up with TRBD1. V shed 0 bases, J shed 2 bases, and the junction held 3 bases outside the gene matches. CDR3 length: 16 amino acids. Looked up from germline, CDR1 is MNHEY and CDR2 is SVGAGI. The CDR3: CASSYSDRPNTGELFF. In nucleotides, the CDR3 is TGTGCCAGCAGTTACTCGGACAGGCCAAACACCGGGGAGCTGTTTTTT.

This chain links TRBV5-6 with TRBJ2-4; D perhaps matches TRBD2 (5 bases). V dropped 3 bases and J dropped 0 bases, with 10 bases sitting between them. This CDR3 is 15 amino acids long. Looked up from germline, CDR1 is SGHDT and CDR2 is YYEEEE. In DNA, the CDR3 is TGTGCCAGCAGCTCGCGGGTGCTAGCCAAAAACATTCAGTACTTC. Protein sequence: CASSSRVLAKNIQYF.

J is TRBJ1-1 and V is TRBV5-1, with TRBD1 identical over 7 bases. The CDR3 loop spans 14 amino acids. Germline V gives CDR1 SGHRS, CDR2 YFSETQ. V shed 1 base, J shed 0 bases, and the junction held 0 bases outside the gene matches. DNA of the CDR3: TGCGCCAGCAGCTTGACAGGGGTGAACACTGAAGCTTTCTTT. Protein product: CASSLTGVNTEAFF.

V usage is TRBV5-4 and J usage is TRBJ2-7; TRBD1 matches 10 bases. This CDR3 contains 14 residues. V lost 6 bases and J lost 5; bases outside the gene matches: 8. Germline V CDR1 and CDR2: SGHNT, YYREEE (reference sequence). CDR3 in DNA: TGTGCCAGCACTCGACAGGGGGCGGTCCACGAGCAGTACTTC. Translating it yields CASTRQGAVHEQYF.